This T cell receptor (beta chain) derives from a study of T cells in Graves' hyperthyroidism and ophthalmopathy. On this clonotype itself: Its target is unknown.

Study observations and caveats: Stable hyperthyroidism and ophthalmopathy were separated using 13 V-J signatures. Most thyroid clonotypes expanded above 0.001 were also detected in blood.

Uncontrolled infection, other autoimmune disease, pregnancy or lactation disqualified patients from enrolment. Germline V lookup: CDR1 MNHEY, CDR2 SVGAGI. This CDR3 is built from 17 residues. V gave up 0 bases and J gave up 5 bases; unmatched junction bases: 8. RNA transcripts gave rise to amplified TCR beta CDR3 regions. A set of HTBI primers served as the primers for a first-round RT-PCR of the TCR CDR3. TCRdb re-called the multiplex PCR reads with MiXCR, one entry per CDR3 protein. The sample lists more than 500,000 distinct CDR3 sequences; 15% to 20% were seen once. The sequence came from a woman younger than 45 with Graves' hyperthyroidism. V usage is TRBV6-5 and J usage is TRBJ2-7; 12 bases match TRBD2. The sample taken for sequencing was blood. CDR3 sequence (DNA): TGTGCCAGCAGTTACTCTCGGCTAGCGGGAGGGCCCCACGAGCAGTACTTC. Protein sequence: CASSYSRLAGGPHEQYF.